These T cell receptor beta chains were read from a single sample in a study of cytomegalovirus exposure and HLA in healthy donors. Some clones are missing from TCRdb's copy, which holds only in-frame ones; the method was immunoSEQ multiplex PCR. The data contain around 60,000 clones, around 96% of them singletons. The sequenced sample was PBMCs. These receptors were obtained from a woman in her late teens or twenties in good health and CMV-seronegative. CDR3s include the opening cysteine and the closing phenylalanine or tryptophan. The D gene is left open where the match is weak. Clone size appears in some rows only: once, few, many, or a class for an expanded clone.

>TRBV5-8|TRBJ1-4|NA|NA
CASSFGGSATNEKLFF
TGTGCCAGCAGCTTTGGGGGCTCTGCAACTAATGAAAAACTGTTTTTT
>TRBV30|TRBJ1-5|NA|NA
CAWSVGALGQPQHF
TGTGCCTGGAGTGTAGGGGCCCTGGGTCAGCCCCAGCATTTT
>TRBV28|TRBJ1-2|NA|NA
CATRGYGYTF
TGTGCCACCCGGGGGTATGGCTACACCTTC
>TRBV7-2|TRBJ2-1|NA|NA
CASSLAAGRNEQFF
TGTGCCAGCAGCTTAGCTGCGGGGAGGAATGAGCAGTTCTTC
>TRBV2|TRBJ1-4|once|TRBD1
CASLAGQGGEKLFF
TGTGCCAGCCTGGCGGGACAGGGGGGTGAAAAACTGTTTTTT
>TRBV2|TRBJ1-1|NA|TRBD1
CASGRDRGAGSTEAFF
TGTGCCAGCGGGAGGGACAGGGGTGCGGGAAGCACTGAAGCTTTCTTT
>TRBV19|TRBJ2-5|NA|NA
CASSIVPGAGEETQYF
TGTGCCAGTAGTATAGTTCCGGGAGCCGGCGAAGAGACCCAGTACTTC
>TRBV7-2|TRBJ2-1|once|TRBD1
CASSLVGTGGNEQFF
TGTGCCAGCAGCTTAGTTGGGACAGGTGGCAATGAGCAGTTCTTC
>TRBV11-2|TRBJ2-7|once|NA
CASSLDPGDRWSEQYF
TGTGCCAGCAGCTTAGATCCGGGGGACCGGTGGTCCGAGCAGTACTTC
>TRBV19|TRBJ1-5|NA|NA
CASSIVGQKNQPQHF
TGTGCCAGTAGTATAGTGGGGCAGAAAAATCAGCCCCAGCATTTT